The 13 T cell receptor beta chains below were found in one sample sequenced in a study of blood T cell repertoires in COVID-19. Generated by immunoSEQ multiplex PCR, the TCRdb table keeps only in-frame clones and is missing some. The sample contains around 41,000 clones, more than 70% of which appear only once. Sequencing was done on a sample of peripheral blood. These receptors came from an elderly woman with active or convalescent COVID-19.

This chain links TRBV5-1 with TRBJ1-2; no definite D call. In germline, CDR1 is SGHRS, CDR2 YFSETQ. The CDR3 is 12 amino acids. The V end lost 0 bases, the J end lost 8 bases, and 8 bases lay between the germline ends. In DNA, the CDR3 is TGCGCCAGCAGCTTGGATGGGCTCGGCTACACCTTC. This translates into CASSLDGLGYTF.

This sequence joins TRBV6-6 and TRBJ1-1; D call uncertain. The CDR3 contains 12 residues. V was shortened by 8 bases and J by 7 bases, with 14 bases between the two germline ends. Looked up from germline, CDR1 is MNHNY and CDR2 is SVGAGI (reference sequence). DNA of the CDR3: TGTGCCAGCGAAACGGAGGTCGGTGAAGCTTTCTTT. Translation: CASETEVGEAFF.

This clone was observed a few times. Written as DNA, the CDR3 is TGTGCCAGCAGTGCCTCCGGGATACTAAATCAGCCCCAGCATTTT. Translation: CASSASGILNQPQHF. The chain is built from TRBV28 and TRBJ1-5; D is undetermined. Germline loops: CDR1 MDHEN, CDR2 SYDVKM. V was clipped by 5 bases and J by 4 bases, with 15 bases between them. This CDR3 contains 15 residues. The variable domain in full, with the rest retrieved from reference TRBV28 and TRBJ1-5, is DVKVTQSSRYLVKRTGEKVFLECVQDMDHENMFWYRQDPGLGLRLIYFSYDVKMKEKGDIPEGYSVSREKKERFSLILESASTNQTSMYLCASSASGILNQPQHFGDGTRLSIL.

The chain recombines TRBV5-1 with TRBJ1-3; 12 nucleotides align to TRBD1. After removal of 3 bases from V and 2 bases from J, the junction contained 3 bases not matched to a gene. The CDR3 contains 16 residues. Germline CDR1 reads SGHRS; CDR2 reads YFSETQ. The CDR3 DNA reads as TGCGCCAGCAGCTCAGGGACAGGGGGCACTGGAAACACCATATATTTT. As protein: CASSSGTGGTGNTIYF.

The chain joins TRBV9 to TRBJ1-1; the D gene is possibly TRBD1 (5 bases). Per germline, CDR1 SGDLS and CDR2 YYNGEE. Trimming cost V 4 bases and J 4 bases, with 14 bases left between them. The CDR3 runs 14 residues. The CDR3 DNA follows: TGTGCCAGCAGCCCGGGGCTGCGGGGCACTGAAGCTTTCTTT. Protein sequence: CASSPGLRGTEAFF.

The chain joins TRBV6-2 or TRBV6-3 to TRBJ2-2, with a weak D call TRBD1 (5 bases). In germline, CDR1 is MNHEY, CDR2 SVGEGT. The CDR3 is made up of 15 amino acids. Trimming left V 4 bases short and J 1 base short, with 10 bases between. DNA of the CDR3: TGTGCCAGCAGTTTAGGGGTTCTGAACACCGGGGAGCTGTTTTTT. It is translated as CASSLGVLNTGELFF.

The chain employs TRBV30 and TRBJ2-5; D possibly corresponds to TRBD2 (5 bases). The CDR3 length is 12 residues. V was cut by 0 bases and J by 4 bases, with 6 bases left in between. Germline V CDR1 and CDR2: GTSNPN, SVGIG (reference sequence). The CDR3 is CAWSVGGETQYF. CDR3 coding DNA: TGTGCCTGGAGTGTAGGAGGAGAGACCCAGTACTTC.

J is TRBJ2-4 and V is TRBV28; D unresolved. V dropped 3 bases and J dropped 6 bases, with 6 bases sitting between them. CDR3 length equals 12 residues. Germline loops: CDR1 MDHEN, CDR2 SYDVKM. This chain's CDR3 is CASSFSRNIQYF. The CDR3 bases are TGTGCCAGCAGTTTCTCTAGAAACATTCAGTACTTC.

This clone was recorded a few times. This chain joins TRBV30 and TRBJ2-7; D remains ambiguous. Germline loops: CDR1 GTSNPN, CDR2 SVGIG (reference sequence). V dropped 4 bases and J dropped 4 bases, with 8 bases sitting between them. This CDR3 comprises 11 residues. The CDR3 nucleotides read TGTGCCTGGATTTCGGGTTACGAGCAGTACTTC. It codes for CAWISGYEQYF.

The gene calls are TRBV7-9 and TRBJ2-7; 9 bases match TRBD1. CDR3 length: 15 amino acids. The trim removed 4 bases at V and 3 bases at J, leaving 7 bases unmatched. Per germline, CDR1 SEHNR and CDR2 FQNEAQ (reference sequence). This CDR3 is CASSSGQGNYYEQYF. The CDR3 DNA reads TGTGCCAGCAGCTCGGGACAGGGAAATTACTACGAGCAGTACTTC.

This rearrangement joins TRBV6-6 to TRBJ1-1, with 10 nucleotides matching TRBD1. The V gene end was trimmed by 2 bases and the J gene end by 1 base; junction bases not matched to a gene: 4. The CDR3 contains 16 residues. Germline CDR1 reads MNHNY; CDR2 reads SVGAGI (reference sequence). CDR3 protein: CASSYRTGGRNTEAFF. CDR3 DNA sequence: TGTGCCAGCAGTTACCGGACAGGGGGAAGGAACACTGAAGCTTTCTTT.

This chain uses TRBV7-2 with TRBJ1-2; 7 bases align to TRBD1. V lost 5 bases, J lost 3 bases, and 9 bases stayed unmatched. This CDR3 comprises 15 residues. The germline V gene has CDR1 SGHTA and CDR2 FQGNSA. As DNA, the CDR3 is TGTGCCAGCAGCCCAGTAGGGGGCGTTGACTATGGCTACACCTTC. It yields the protein CASSPVGGVDYGYTF.

The chain links TRBV5-1 to TRBJ2-3; no clear D gene. Germline values: CDR1 SGHRS, CDR2 YFSETQ. Trimming pared 0 bases from V and 1 base from J, leaving 9 bases between. The CDR3 sequence is 15 residues long. The CDR3 region is CASSLAGGGTDTQYF. The CDR3, as DNA: TGCGCCAGCAGCTTGGCCGGCGGAGGCACAGATACGCAGTATTTT.